This T cell receptor beta chain was sequenced during a study of blood T cell repertoires in COVID-19. In the study overall: PBMCs, B-cell-depleted T cells, or T cells provided the cDNA or gDNA that made up the material.

Profiled with immunoSEQ multiplex PCR; TCRdb holds only in-frame clones, not every one. Among around 370,000 clones, around nine tenths were seen once, and the ten largest hold 6% to 8.5%. V was pared by 7 bases and J by 0 bases, with 8 bases between. Germline values: CDR1 MNHEY, CDR2 SVGAGI. CDR3 length equals 13 residues. This sequence joins TRBV6-5 and TRBJ2-3; perhaps TRBD1 as D (6 bases). The sample consisted of peripheral blood. The sequence came from a woman in her 70s with COVID-19, enrolled during active disease. The CDR3 DNA reads TGTGCCAGCACCGGACAGAGCACAGATACGCAGTATTTT. This gives the protein CASTGQSTDTQYF.